The clone carrying this T cell receptor (beta chain) was detected many times. These data are taken from a study of T-cell reconstitution after alpha-beta-depleted transplantation in children. V gave up 1 base and J gave up 5 bases, with 18 bases separating them. The CDR3 loop spans 15 amino acids. Germline-derived CDR1 and CDR2 are DFQATT and SNEGSKA (reference sequence). Researchers prepared the TCRbeta library using unique molecular identifiers, the study reports. MiXCR, applied by TCRdb to the PCR reads, yields one record per CDR3 protein. The sample lists 83,000 or so distinct CDR3 sequences, roughly 8% occurring once.

The chain links TRBV20-1 to TRBJ2-7; perhaps TRBD1 as D (5 bases). The sequence was obtained from a human donor who donated a stem cell graft to a child with congenital amegakaryocytic thrombocytopenia. Here the sequenced sample was PBMCs from the stem cell graft donor, taken from the stem cell graft. The CDR3 DNA is TGCAGTGCTAGAGGAGCTGGGGCGTCTGCGAACGAGCAGTACTTC. Its protein is CSARGAGASANEQYF.